A selection of T cell receptor beta chains follows, all from one sample in a study of tumor and adjacent non-tumor tissue in lung cancer. TCRdb fed the multiplex PCR reads into MiXCR, producing one record per CDR3 protein. Among approximately 53,000 distinct CDR3 sequences, 70% to 80% were seen once, and the ten largest hold over 20%. Sequenced input: distant non-tumor lung tissue. The receptors shown here come from a woman aged 60-70 years with non-small cell lung cancer. Each CDR3 is given without its conserved first and last residue.

TRBJ2-1 | TRBV11-3 | ASNTGTSGIIEQF
TRBJ2-2 | TRBV6-6 | VSSYGRVYRGGKGGELF
TRBJ2-3 | TRBV20-1 | SAPGGGGVWDTQY
TRBJ2-4 | TRBV2 | ASSEAGTSVMIQY
TRBJ2-1 | TRBV29-1 | SVPLETGGAEQF
TRBJ1-2 | TRBV28 | ASCPGIGGSYGYT
TRBJ2-2 | TRBV4-3 | ASSQDRSWGTGKQF
TRBJ1-2 | TRBV12-3/TRBV12-4 | ASSSGRFDDYT
TRBJ2-5 | TRBV29-1 | SVEKGKTQY
TRBJ1-1 | TRBV5-4 | ASSSLRGVIAEAF
TRBJ1-2 | TRBV28 | ASSLLASLYGYT
TRBJ2-7 | TRBV5-1 | ASSLELEYYEQY
TRBJ2-2 | TRBV5-4 | ASRLEVTAGTGELF
TRBJ2-1 | TRBV6-1 | ASMALTGAF
TRBJ2-3 | TRBV4-3 | ASSHGTSGTDTQY
TRBJ1-1 | TRBV6-2/TRBV6-3 | TSTTDWVNNEAF
TRBJ2-7 | TRBV12-3/TRBV12-4 | ASLGGRSYEQY
TRBJ2-2 | TRBV29-1 | SVRLASTGELL
TRBJ2-4 | TRBV6-2/TRBV6-3 | TSNYGVQNIQY
TRBJ2-7 | TRBV12-3/TRBV12-4 | AISLKVEGVYEQY
TRBJ1-1 | TRBV20-1 | SARDSSRGYTEAF
TRBJ2-1 | TRBV28 | ASSLGGGLWEQF
TRBJ1-4 | TRBV4-3 | ASSFQGLPTNEKLF
TRBJ2-1 | TRBV4-3 | ASNQDGQVGYNDQF
TRBJ2-5 | TRBV11-3 | ASRGPQETQY
TRBJ2-7 | TRBV29-1 | SAGEGINEQY
TRBJ2-5 | TRBV6-6 | ARSPRGQETQY
TRBJ2-3 | TRBV4-3 | ASSQERREGLTDRQY